Reported below is one T cell receptor beta chain. Specified time point: pretreatment peripheral blood. Patients had locally advanced or metastatic urothelial carcinoma. This sample was included in a study of PD-L1 blockade in urothelial cancer. Study overall: Prior regimens of chemotherapy numbered 0 to 3 per patient.

This CDR3 is 15 amino acids long. V lost 2 bases and J lost 5; bases outside the gene matches: 5. The germline CDR1 and CDR2 sequences are WNHNN and SYGVQD (reference sequence). Spike-ins of synthetic TCR analog templates went into each PCR. Sequencing used immunoSEQ multiplex PCR; TCRdb keeps in-frame clones, though not all of them. The sample comprises 37,000 or so clones, approximately 87% of which are singletons, and roughly 14% rests with the top ten. The source material was PBMCs, sampled around atezolizumab (anti-PD-L1) treatment. This TCR was sampled from a man aged 60 to 75 with urothelial cancer. The chain carries TRBV10-1 and TRBJ2-2; TRBD2 aligns across 7 bases. CDR3 bases: TGCGCCAGCAGTGAGGGGGAGCGGGAAACCGGGGAGCTGTTTTTT. It codes for CASSEGERETGELFF.